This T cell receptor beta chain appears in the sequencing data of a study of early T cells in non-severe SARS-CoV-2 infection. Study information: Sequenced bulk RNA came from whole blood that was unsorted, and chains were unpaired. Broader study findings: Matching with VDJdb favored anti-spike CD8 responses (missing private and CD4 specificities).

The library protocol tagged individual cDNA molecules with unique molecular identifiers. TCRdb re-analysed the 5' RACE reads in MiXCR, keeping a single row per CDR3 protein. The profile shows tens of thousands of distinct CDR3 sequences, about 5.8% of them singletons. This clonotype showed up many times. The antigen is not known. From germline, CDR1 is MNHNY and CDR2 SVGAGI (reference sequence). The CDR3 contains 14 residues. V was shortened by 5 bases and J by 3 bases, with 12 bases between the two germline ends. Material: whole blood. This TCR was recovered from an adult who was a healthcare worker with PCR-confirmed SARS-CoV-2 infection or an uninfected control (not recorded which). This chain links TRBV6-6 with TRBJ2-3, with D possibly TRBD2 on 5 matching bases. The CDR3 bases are TGTGCCAGCAGTAAGGACTGGGGTACAGATACGCAGTATTTT. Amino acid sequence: CASSKDWGTDTQYF.